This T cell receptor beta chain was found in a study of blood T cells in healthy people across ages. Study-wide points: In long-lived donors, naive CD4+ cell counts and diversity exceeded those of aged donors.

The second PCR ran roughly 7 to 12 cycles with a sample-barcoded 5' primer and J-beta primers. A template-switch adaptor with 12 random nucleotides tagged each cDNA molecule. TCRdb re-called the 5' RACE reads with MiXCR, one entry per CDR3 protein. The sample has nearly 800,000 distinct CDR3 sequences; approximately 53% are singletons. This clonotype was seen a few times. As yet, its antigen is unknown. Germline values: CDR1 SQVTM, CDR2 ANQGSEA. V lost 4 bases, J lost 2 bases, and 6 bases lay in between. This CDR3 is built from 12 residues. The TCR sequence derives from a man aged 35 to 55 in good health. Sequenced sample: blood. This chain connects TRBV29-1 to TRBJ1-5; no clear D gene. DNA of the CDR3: TGCAGCGTTGTATTCGGCAATCAGCCCCAGCATTTT. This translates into CSVVFGNQPQHF.